This T cell receptor beta chain is from a study of Ad26.COV2.S vaccination and SARS-CoV-2 variants. Germline CDR1 and CDR2: SGHDT and YYEEEE. Trimming removed 3 bases from V and 1 base from J; junction bases left unmatched: 5. CDR3 length: 17 amino acids. This clone was seen once. Treatment specified: some 19 received Ad26.COV2.S at low or high dose, single or two shots; roughly five received placebo; per-sample allocation not given. Following the first vaccine or placebo injection, samples were taken on day 63. The table came from immunoSEQ multiplex PCR; TCRdb's copy has only in-frame clones and leaves some out. The profile shows about 280,000 clones, around 87% of them singletons.

The input for sequencing was peripheral blood, taken in a trial of Ad26.COV2.S vaccine versus placebo. This TCR was recovered from a person between 18 and 60 years old who received the Ad26.COV2.S COVID-19 vaccine or a placebo. The chain joins TRBV5-6 to TRBJ2-1; 12 nucleotides agree with TRBD2. CDR3 sequence (DNA): TGTGCCAGCAGCTCAATACTAGCGGGAGGATCCTACAATGAGCAGTTCTTC. Translated, it gives CASSSILAGGSYNEQFF.